This T cell receptor (beta chain) is drawn from a study of blood T cells in healthy people across ages. Findings and limits, study-wide: Whereas aged donors had fewer naive CD4+ cells, long-lived donors had more of them and higher diversity. Because sorting was not performed, PBMCs prevented conclusive naive versus antigen-experienced comparison. Samples with more naive T cells showed higher observed beta diversity.

Concerning this clonotype: The antigen is unknown.

Primers used in a second PCR of about 6 to 11 cycles were a sample-barcoded 5' primer and a J-beta primer mix. MiXCR was run by TCRdb on the 5' RACE reads, yielding one entry per CDR3 protein. The table shows over 550,000 distinct CDR3 sequences, with about 30% occurring only once. The CDR3 runs to 14 residues. The junction had 7 bases not matched to a gene; V was cut back by 6 bases and J by 2 bases. Germline V CDR1 and CDR2: MDHEN, SYDVKM. The source material was blood. The chain has TRBV28 and TRBJ2-7; 7 bases fit TRBD1. This sequence was found in a woman aged 80 or over in good health. DNA for the CDR3: TGTGCCAGCAGGCCGACAGGGCCCCCCTACGAGCAGTACTTC. Translation gives CASRPTGPPYEQYF.